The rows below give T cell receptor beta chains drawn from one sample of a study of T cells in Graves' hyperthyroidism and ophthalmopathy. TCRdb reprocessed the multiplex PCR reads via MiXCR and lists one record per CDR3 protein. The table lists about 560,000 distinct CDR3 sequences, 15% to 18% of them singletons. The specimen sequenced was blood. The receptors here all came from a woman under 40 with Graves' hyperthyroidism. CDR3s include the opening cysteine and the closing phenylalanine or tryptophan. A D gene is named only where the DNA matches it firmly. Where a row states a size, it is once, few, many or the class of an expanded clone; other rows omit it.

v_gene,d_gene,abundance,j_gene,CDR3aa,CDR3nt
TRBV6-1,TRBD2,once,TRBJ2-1,CASSEKGLAGSNEQFF,TGTGCCAGCAGTGAAAAGGGACTAGCGGGAAGCAATGAGCAGTTCTTC
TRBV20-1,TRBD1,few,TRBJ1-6,CSARQGSKEAMLHF,TGCAGTGCTCGACAGGGCTCCAAGGAGGCTATGCTCCACTTT
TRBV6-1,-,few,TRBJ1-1,CASTWTRYGDTEASF,TGTGCCAGCACCTGGACGAGGTACGGAGACACTGAAGCTTCCTTT
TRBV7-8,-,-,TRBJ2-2,CASSSKLPGEDTGELFF,TGTGCCAGCAGCTCCAAGCTCCCCGGGGAGGACACCGGGGAGCTGTTTTTT
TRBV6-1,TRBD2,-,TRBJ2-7,CASIRLAGVSYEQYF,TGTGCCAGCATCCGGCTAGCGGGAGTATCCTACGAGCAGTACTTC
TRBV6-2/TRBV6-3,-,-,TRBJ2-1,CASSYWSSAMAYNEQFF,TGTGCCAGCAGTTACTGGAGTAGCGCAATGGCCTACAATGAGCAGTTCTTC
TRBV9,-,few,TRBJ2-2,CASSGGGIAPNTGELFF,TGTGCCAGCAGCGGTGGGGGTATAGCGCCGAACACCGGGGAGCTGTTTTTT
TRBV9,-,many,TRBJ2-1,CASSLGRSDNEQFF,TGTGCCAGCAGCCTAGGGCGCAGTGACAATGAGCAGTTCTTC
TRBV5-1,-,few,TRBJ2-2,CASRSGTGELFF,TGCGCCAGCAGGTCTGGGACCGGGGAGCTGTTTTTT
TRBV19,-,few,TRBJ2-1,CASDARGNEQFF,TGTGCCAGCGATGCTAGGGGCAATGAGCAGTTCTTC
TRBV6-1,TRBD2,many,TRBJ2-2,CASRGLAGRDTGELFF,TGTGCCAGCAGAGGACTAGCGGGAAGAGACACCGGGGAGCTGTTTTTT
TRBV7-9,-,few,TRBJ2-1,CASSSLLYEQFF,TGTGCCAGCAGCTCCCTCTTATATGAGCAGTTCTTC
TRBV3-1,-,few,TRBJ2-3,CASSKMGLSSTDTQYF,TGTGCCAGCAGCAAAATGGGCCTATCTAGCACAGATACGCAGTATTTT
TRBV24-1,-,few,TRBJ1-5,CATSLTGYNQPQHF,TGTGCCACCAGCCTAACAGGGTACAATCAGCCCCAGCATTTT
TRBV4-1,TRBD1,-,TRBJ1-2,CASSLAGTGGGYGYTF,TGCGCCAGCAGTCTCGCCGGGACAGGGGGGGGCTATGGCTACACCTTC
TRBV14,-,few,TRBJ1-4,CASSQVTGGTTNEKLFF,TGTGCCAGCAGCCAAGTAACGGGGGGCACAACTAATGAAAAACTGTTTTTT
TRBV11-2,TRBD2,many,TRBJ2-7,CASSSLAGIYEQYF,TGTGCCAGCAGCTCACTAGCGGGTATCTACGAGCAGTACTTC